Shown below are 26 T cell receptor beta chains from a single sample sequenced in a study of cytomegalovirus exposure and HLA in healthy donors. The PCR was carried out with 60 Vbeta primers and 13 Jbeta primers. The protocol was immunoSEQ multiplex PCR, while the TCRdb copy is restricted to in-frame clones and leaves out a portion. The data contain 130,000 to 150,000 clones, around four fifths of them seen just once; the ten biggest clones take up roughly 3.4%. Sequenced sample: PBMCs. The origin of the receptors is a male donor in good health and CMV-seronegative.

The sample holds one count of this clone. The chain uses TRBV19 and TRBJ1-3; tentatively, D is TRBD1 (6 bases). Looked up from germline, CDR1 is LNHDA and CDR2 is SQIVND (reference sequence). Trimming cost V 0 bases and J 2 bases, with 11 bases left between them. There are 16 residues in the CDR3. The CDR3 sequence: CASSIDNRAPGNTIYF. The CDR3 DNA reads TGTGCCAGTAGTATAGATAACAGGGCTCCTGGAAACACCATATATTTT.

V and J are TRBV10-3 and TRBJ1-1; 7 bases map to TRBD1. The CDR3 consists of 13 residues. Looked up from germline, CDR1 is ENHRY and CDR2 is SYGVKD. V lost 6 bases, J lost 4 bases, and 5 bases stayed unmatched. The DNA for the CDR3 is TGTGCCATCAGCATACCAGGGGGCACTGAAGCTTTCTTT. Translated: CAISIPGGTEAFF.

The chain carries TRBV6-4 and TRBJ1-5; weak D call: TRBD1 (6 bases). CDR3 length: 14 amino acids. Per the germline V gene, CDR1 is MRHNA and CDR2 is SNTAGT. The ends were cut back, 8 bases at V and 6 bases at J, with 17 bases in the middle. CDR3 coding DNA: TGTGCCAGCGCAGGAACAGGGTTTAGTCAGCCCCAGCATTTT. Its protein is CASAGTGFSQPQHF.

CDR3 sequence: CASSQPGLTESYQETQYF. The DNA for the CDR3 is TGTGCCAGCAGCCAACCCGGTTTGACAGAATCATACCAAGAGACCCAGTACTTC. V is TRBV28 and J is TRBJ2-5; possible D gene TRBD1, 5 bases. This CDR3 contains 18 residues. CDR1 MDHEN and CDR2 SYDVKM come from the germline V gene. Trimming shortened V by 6 bases and J by 0 bases, and 23 bases separated the two germline ends.

This clone occurred once. The chain couples TRBV7-6 to TRBJ2-7, with D perhaps TRBD2 (6 bases). The V end was cut by 5 bases, the J end by 2 bases, with 13 bases between. Germline V gene lookup returns CDR1 SGHVS and CDR2 FNYEAQ. The CDR3 covers 14 residues. The CDR3 spells CASSPPGSTYEQYF. CDR3 nucleotide sequence: TGTGCCAGCAGCCCCCCCGGGAGTACCTACGAGCAGTACTTC.

V gene TRBV7-2 combines with J gene TRBJ2-2, with D possibly being TRBD2 (5 bases). The CDR3 loop spans 18 amino acids. Germline CDR1 and CDR2: SGHTA and FQGNSA. The germline V and J ends were trimmed by 5 bases and 1 base, with 20 bases remaining between them. CDR3 coding DNA: TGTGCCAGCAGCGAAAGAGGGTGGTGGTTTTGGAACACCGGGGAGCTGTTTTTT. Translated, it gives CASSERGWWFWNTGELFF.

The chain couples TRBV4-1 to TRBJ2-5, with TRBD1 matching over 9 bases. Germline CDR1 MGHRA, CDR2 YSYEKL. J gave up 2 bases and V 6 bases, and 13 bases lay outside the gene matches. The length of the CDR3 is 17 residues. This CDR3 reads CASRSSPGTGSQETQYF. CDR3 bases: TGCGCCAGCAGATCAAGCCCCGGGACAGGGTCGCAAGAGACCCAGTACTTC.

This clone has a handful of counts. The chain recombines TRBV5-6 with TRBJ1-3; D is unresolved. This CDR3 contains 15 residues. The V end lost 7 bases, the J end lost 4 bases, and 18 bases lay between the germline ends. Germline loops: CDR1 SGHDT, CDR2 YYEEEE. The CDR3 reads CASRVSGSGGNTIYF. The CDR3 bases are TGTGCCAGCCGAGTTTCCGGCTCCGGGGGAAACACCATATATTTT. Variable domain in full (rest from reference TRBV5-6 and TRBJ1-3): DAGVTQSPTHLIKTRGQQVTLRCSPKSGHDTVSWYQQALGQGPQFIFQYYEEEERQRGNFPDRFSGHQFPNYSSELNVNALLLGDSALYLCASRVSGSGGNTIYFGEGSWLTVV.

V is TRBV6-5 and J is TRBJ1-1; tentative D call: TRBD1 (5 bases). The germline V gene encodes CDR1 MNHEY and CDR2 SVGAGI. The V end lost 4 bases, the J end lost 1 base, and 13 bases lay between the germline ends. The CDR3 spans 15 residues. DNA for the CDR3: TGTGCCAGCAGTTTAAGCGGGACTCAGAACACTGAAGCTTTCTTT. Translation: CASSLSGTQNTEAFF.

The chain uses TRBV28 and TRBJ2-4; 7 nucleotides line up with TRBD1. V lost 8 bases and J lost 8; bases outside the gene matches: 18. Germline V gene lookup returns CDR1 MDHEN and CDR2 SYDVKM. This CDR3 region has 16 residues. The CDR3: CASGNYRGPQEYIQYF. The CDR3 DNA follows: TGTGCCAGCGGAAACTACAGGGGCCCCCAAGAGTACATTCAGTACTTC. The full variable domain, with the rest looked up from reference TRBV28 and TRBJ2-4, is DVKVTQSSRYLVKRTGEKVFLECVQDMDHENMFWYRQDPGLGLRLIYFSYDVKMKEKGDIPEGYSVSREKKERFSLILESASTNQTSMYLCASGNYRGPQEYIQYFGAGTRLSVL.

The V and J genes are TRBV15 and TRBJ1-2; TRBD1 agrees at 7 bases. The germline V gene has CDR1 LNHNV and CDR2 YYDKDF (reference sequence). CDR3 length: 13 amino acids. The J segment lost 3 bases and the V segment lost 6 bases, leaving 4 bases of the junction unmatched. CDR3: CATRRGLDYGYTF. For the CDR3, the DNA is TGTGCCACCAGAAGGGGGCTTGACTATGGCTACACCTTC.

The CDR3 reads CASSLGQGAWRETQYF. In nucleotides, the CDR3 is TGTGCCAGCAGCTTGGGGCAGGGGGCTTGGAGAGAGACCCAGTACTTC. The chain employs TRBV5-5 and TRBJ2-5; 8 nucleotides match TRBD1. J gave up 4 bases and V 0 bases, and 8 bases lay outside the gene matches. This CDR3 has 16 residues. Germline V gene sequence: CDR1 SGHKS, CDR2 YYEKEE (reference sequence).

V usage is TRBV6-1 and J usage is TRBJ1-5; 10 nucleotides line up with TRBD1. CDR1 and CDR2 from the germline V gene are MNHNS and SASEGT. The junction had 6 bases not matched to a gene; V was cut back by 4 bases and J by 6 bases. The CDR3 extends over 15 amino acids. CDR3 residues: CASSARTGGAQPQHF. In DNA form, the CDR3 reads TGTGCCAGCAGTGCCCGGACAGGGGGAGCTCAGCCCCAGCATTTT.

The rearrangement uses TRBV7-8 and TRBJ1-1; the match to TRBD1 covers 9 bases. The CDR3 totals 15 residues. Trimming at V came to 1 base and at J to 6 bases, leaving 6 bases not matched to a gene. CDR1 is SGHVS, CDR2 FQNEAQ, per germline. The CDR3 nucleotides are TGTGCCAGCAGCTTAGAGGGACAGGGTTTCTCTGAAGCTTTCTTT. Protein: CASSLEGQGFSEAFF.

In this sample, this clone turned up once. The chain combines TRBV9 with TRBJ2-3; 9 bases map to TRBD1. CDR3 length: 18 amino acids. The junction had 17 bases not matched to a gene; V was cut back by 4 bases and J by 5 bases. The germline V gene encodes CDR1 SGDLS and CDR2 YYNGEE. DNA of the CDR3: TGTGCCAGCAGCCGTAGGGAGGGTGGGGACAGGGCGGTAGATACGCAGTATTTT. It translates to CASSRREGGDRAVDTQYF.

The V gene is TRBV7-9, the J gene TRBJ1-1; D is possibly TRBD1 (5 bases). V lost 5 bases to trimming and J lost 6 bases, with 10 bases between them. CDR1 is SEHNR and CDR2 is FQNEAQ in the germline V gene (reference sequence). This CDR3 region has 12 residues. The CDR3 loop reads CASSPWTSEAFF. For the CDR3, the DNA is TGTGCCAGCAGCCCCTGGACATCTGAAGCTTTCTTT.

The chain carries TRBV4-3 and TRBJ2-1; D possibly corresponds to TRBD1 (6 bases). Germline CDR1 LGHNA, CDR2 YSLEER. With 4 bases removed from V and 8 bases from J, the gap between germline ends came to 12 bases. This CDR3 contains 13 residues. In DNA form, the CDR3 reads TGCGCCAGCAGCCTGGTAGGGGGTTATGAGCAGTTCTTC. It codes for CASSLVGGYEQFF.

V and J are TRBV7-6 and TRBJ2-7; the D gene is possibly TRBD1 (5 bases). CDR1 and CDR2 (germline): SGHVS, FNYEAQ. V lost 1 base to trimming and J lost 6 bases, with 28 bases between them. CDR3 length equals 19 residues. The CDR3 DNA sequence: TGTGCCAGCAGCTTAGGAACCGTAAGAAGGGGCCCCCTCAGGAGCGAGCAGTACTTC. It is translated as CASSLGTVRRGPLRSEQYF.

V usage is TRBV18 and J usage is TRBJ2-5; perhaps TRBD1 as D (6 bases). The V gene lost 4 bases and the J gene lost 1 base, with 10 bases spanning the gap. CDR3 length: 14 amino acids. Per germline, CDR1 KGHSH and CDR2 LQKENI. The CDR3 loop is CASSLQTGQETQYF. The CDR3 DNA is TGTGCCAGCTCACTGCAGACAGGCCAAGAGACCCAGTACTTC.

Notes on this clone: The sample has other DNA sequences that encode this CDR3 too. V and J are TRBV9 and TRBJ2-1, with 16 bases fitting TRBD2. V gave up 2 bases and J gave up 4 bases; unmatched junction bases: 0. CDR1 and CDR2 from the germline V gene are SGDLS and YYNGEE. CDR3 length equals 16 residues. Here the CDR3 DNA reads TGTGCCAGCAGCGTGGGACTAGCGGGGGGGTACAATGAGCAGTTCTTC. Encoded protein: CASSVGLAGGYNEQFF.

This clone was detected a few times. The chain links TRBV2 to TRBJ2-7, with 8 bases matching TRBD2. After removal of 6 bases from V and 3 bases from J, the junction contained 4 bases not matched to a gene. The CDR3 loop spans 13 amino acids. Germline CDR1 is SNHLY and CDR2 is FYNNEI. As DNA, the CDR3 is TGTGCCAGCAGAAGGACTAGCCTCTACGAGCAGTACTTC. Encoded protein: CASRRTSLYEQYF. Supplemented by reference TRBV2 and TRBJ2-7, the full variable domain reads EPEVTQTPSHQVTQMGQEVILRCVPISNHLYFYWYRQILGQKVEFLVSFYNNEISEKSEIFDDQFSVERPDGSNFTLKIRSTKLEDSAMYFCASRRTSLYEQYFGPGTRLTVT.

The chain is built from TRBV4-1 and TRBJ1-1; D is ambiguous. The CDR3 spans 16 residues. V was trimmed by 3 bases and J by 0 bases, leaving 14 bases between them. The germline V gene has CDR1 MGHRA and CDR2 YSYEKL. This CDR3 reads CASSQGLAPMNTEAFF. The CDR3 DNA follows: TGCGCCAGCAGCCAGGGCCTTGCCCCAATGAACACTGAAGCTTTCTTT.

This chain connects TRBV19 to TRBJ1-2; D remains ambiguous. Germline CDR1 LNHDA, CDR2 SQIVND (reference sequence). V lost 7 bases and J 5 bases, leaving 17 bases between the germline ends. The CDR3 spans 14 residues. The CDR3 DNA is TGTGCCAGTACCATGGGCAGGCCTTCTTATGGCTACACCTTC. Its protein product is CASTMGRPSYGYTF.

J is TRBJ2-2 and V is TRBV4-1, with 13 nucleotides matching TRBD2. V shed 3 bases and J 4 bases; nucleotides not matched to a gene: 8. The CDR3 has 18 amino acids. The germline V gene encodes CDR1 MGHRA and CDR2 YSYEKL. The DNA for the CDR3 is TGCGCCAGCAGCCAGTCCGGGACTAGCGGGAAAGGCACCGGGGAGCTGTTTTTT. The encoded protein is CASSQSGTSGKGTGELFF.

The chain links TRBV5-6 to TRBJ2-1, with 10 bases lining up with TRBD2. Germline V gene lookup returns CDR1 SGHDT and CDR2 YYEEEE. J lost 12 bases, V lost 1 base, and 4 bases had no gene match. CDR3 length equals 13 residues. The CDR3 loop is CASSLPSGGGQFF. DNA of the CDR3: TGTGCCAGCAGCTTGCCTAGCGGGGGAGGGCAGTTCTTC.

The V gene is TRBV19, the J gene TRBJ2-5; TRBD2 is a possible D gene (7 bases). Trimming removed 1 base at V and 11 bases at J, with 14 bases between. This CDR3 has 13 amino acids. Germline loops: CDR1 LNHDA, CDR2 SQIVND (reference sequence). CDR3 sequence (DNA): TGTGCCAGTAGTATAGTTTCAGGGGAGGGGCAGTACTTC. Amino acid sequence: CASSIVSGEGQYF.